The clone carrying this TCR beta chain has at least ten counts. Germline V lookup: CDR1 SEHNR, CDR2 FQNEAQ (reference sequence). Trimming shortened V by 1 base and J by 9 bases, and 6 bases separated the two germline ends. The CDR3 has 11 amino acids. Profiled with immunoSEQ multiplex PCR; TCRdb holds only in-frame clones, not every one. The data hold 220,000 or so clones, with just over 85% observed a single time. The sample comes from a study of blood T cell repertoires in COVID-19. Whole-study context: The study drew acute and convalescent COVID-19 samples from the United States, Italy and Spain.

Living in under 30 US areas, the participants were between roughly 18 and 90 years of age. The receptor was isolated from a woman in her forties or fifties with acute COVID-19. The V gene is TRBV7-9, the J gene TRBJ1-1, with D unresolved. The source material was PBMCs or T cells enriched from blood (not recorded which). The CDR3 sequence is CASSLVSKAFF. The DNA of the CDR3 is TGTGCCAGCAGCTTAGTCAGTAAAGCTTTCTTT. Together with reference TRBV7-9 and TRBJ1-1, the CDR3 gives the full variable domain: DTGVSQNPRHKITKRGQNVTFRCDPISEHNRLYWYRQTLGQGPEFLTYFQNEAQLEKSRLLSDRFSAERPKGSFSTLEIQRTEQGDSAMYLCASSLVSKAFFGQGTRLTVV.